This record concerns one TCR beta chain sequence. Germline-derived CDR1 and CDR2 are SGHTA and FQGTGA. V lost 5 bases to trimming and J lost 8 bases; unmatched junction nucleotides: 8. The CDR3 loop spans 15 amino acids. For the second PCR, which ran for 7 to 11 cycles, a sample-barcoded 5' primer and a J-beta primer mix were used. A template-switch adaptor with 12 random nucleotides tagged each cDNA molecule. TCRdb used MiXCR to reprocess the 5' RACE reads, holding one entry per CDR3 protein. The table lists about 650,000 distinct CDR3 sequences, 32% of them singletons. This entry is derived from a study of blood T cells in healthy people across ages. Researchers report isolating at least 6 million PBMCs per sample.

The receptor was derived from an elderly woman in good health. Specimen: blood. J is TRBJ2-1 and V is TRBV7-3, with 11 bases identical to TRBD2. In nucleotides, the CDR3 is TGTGCCAGCAGCCTCCTAGCGGGGGGTGGTGATGAGCAGTTCTTC. Its protein is CASSLLAGGGDEQFF.